This TCR beta chain comes out of a study of T cell clones after liver transplantation. V lost 6 bases, J lost 1 base, and 15 bases lay in between. Germline V gene sequence: CDR1 MNHEY, CDR2 SVGAGI. CDR3 size: 15 residues. TCRdb's copy holds only in-frame clones and misses some; the assay was immunoSEQ multiplex PCR. The sample has tens of thousands of clones; around three quarters are singletons. This sequence originates from a human patient who received a liver transplant. Some of the T cells might come from the graft donor. Sample: CD4+ T cells from blood, taken at the approximately 16-month timepoint. The rearrangement links TRBV6-5 to TRBJ1-1; D gene unclear. CDR3 in amino acids: CASRPYLGGNTEAFF. The CDR3 nucleotides read TGTGCCAGCAGACCATATCTCGGAGGGAACACTGAAGCTTTCTTT.